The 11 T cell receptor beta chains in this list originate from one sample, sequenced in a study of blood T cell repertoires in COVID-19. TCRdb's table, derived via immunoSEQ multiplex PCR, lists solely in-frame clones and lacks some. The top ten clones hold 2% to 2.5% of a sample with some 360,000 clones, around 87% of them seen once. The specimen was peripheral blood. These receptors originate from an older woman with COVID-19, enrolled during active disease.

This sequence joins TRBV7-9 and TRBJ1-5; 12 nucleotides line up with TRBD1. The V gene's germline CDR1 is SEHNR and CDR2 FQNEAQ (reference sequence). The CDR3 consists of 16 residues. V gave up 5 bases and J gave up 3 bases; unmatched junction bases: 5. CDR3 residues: CASSTGTGGLNQPQHF. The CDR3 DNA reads TGTGCCAGCAGCACGGGGACAGGGGGCCTCAATCAGCCCCAGCATTTT.

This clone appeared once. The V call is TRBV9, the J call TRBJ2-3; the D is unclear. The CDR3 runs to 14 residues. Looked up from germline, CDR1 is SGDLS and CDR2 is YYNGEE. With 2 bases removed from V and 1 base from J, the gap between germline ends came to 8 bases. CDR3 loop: CASSVGPGTDTQYF. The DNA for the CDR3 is TGTGCCAGCAGCGTTGGCCCTGGCACAGATACGCAGTATTTT.

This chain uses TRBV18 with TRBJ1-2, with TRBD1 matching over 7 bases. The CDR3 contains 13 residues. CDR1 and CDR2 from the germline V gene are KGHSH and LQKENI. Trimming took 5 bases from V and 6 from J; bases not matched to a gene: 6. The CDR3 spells CASSVTGVDGYTF. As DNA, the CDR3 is TGTGCCAGCTCAGTAACAGGGGTGGATGGCTACACCTTC.

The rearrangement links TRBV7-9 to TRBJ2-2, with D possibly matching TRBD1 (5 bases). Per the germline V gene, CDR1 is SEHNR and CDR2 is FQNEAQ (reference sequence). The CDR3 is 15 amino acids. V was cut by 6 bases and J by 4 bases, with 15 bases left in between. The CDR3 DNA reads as TGTGCCAGCAGTATATATCAGGGCGGCACCGGGGAGCTGTTTTTT. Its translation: CASSIYQGGTGELFF.

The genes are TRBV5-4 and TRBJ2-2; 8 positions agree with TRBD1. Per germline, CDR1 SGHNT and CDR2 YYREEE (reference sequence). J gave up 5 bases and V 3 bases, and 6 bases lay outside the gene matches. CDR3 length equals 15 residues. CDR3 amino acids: CASSSRDRSTGELFF. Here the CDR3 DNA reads TGTGCCAGCAGCTCCCGGGACAGGAGTACCGGGGAGCTGTTTTTT.

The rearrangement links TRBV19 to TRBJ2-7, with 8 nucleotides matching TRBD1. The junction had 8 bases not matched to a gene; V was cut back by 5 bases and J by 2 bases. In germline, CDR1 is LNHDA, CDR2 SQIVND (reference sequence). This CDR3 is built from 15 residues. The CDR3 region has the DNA TGTGCCAGTAGTCCCACAGGGGGTCTTACCTACGAGCAGTACTTC. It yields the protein CASSPTGGLTYEQYF.

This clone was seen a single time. The CDR3 reads CASSPGGQSNEKLFF. CDR3 nucleotides: TGTGCCAGCAGCCCAGGGGGACAGTCTAATGAAAAACTGTTTTTT. The chain carries TRBV7-9 and TRBJ1-4, with 7 bases matching TRBD1. The length of the CDR3 is 15 residues. J was trimmed by 3 bases and V by 5 bases; bases with no gene match: 6. CDR1 SEHNR and CDR2 FQNEAQ come from the germline V gene (reference sequence).

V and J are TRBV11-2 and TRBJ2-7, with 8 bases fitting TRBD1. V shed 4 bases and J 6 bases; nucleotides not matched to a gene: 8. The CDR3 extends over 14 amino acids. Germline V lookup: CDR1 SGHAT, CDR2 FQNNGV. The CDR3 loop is CASSYETGVGEQYF. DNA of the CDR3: TGTGCCAGCAGCTATGAGACAGGGGTCGGCGAGCAGTACTTC. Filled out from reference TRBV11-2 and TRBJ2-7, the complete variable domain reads EAGVAQSPRYKIIEKRQSVAFWCNPISGHATLYWYQQILGQGPKLLIQFQNNGVVDDSQLPKDRFSAERLKGVDSTLKIQPAKLEDSAVYLCASSYETGVGEQYFGPGTRLTVT.

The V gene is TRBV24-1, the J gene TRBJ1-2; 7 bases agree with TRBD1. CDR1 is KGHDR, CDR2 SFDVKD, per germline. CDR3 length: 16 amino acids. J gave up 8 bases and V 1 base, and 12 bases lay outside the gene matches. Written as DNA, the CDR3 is TGTGCCACCAGTGATTTACAGGGGCTGTTCTTCGAAGGCTACACCTTC. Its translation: CATSDLQGLFFEGYTF.

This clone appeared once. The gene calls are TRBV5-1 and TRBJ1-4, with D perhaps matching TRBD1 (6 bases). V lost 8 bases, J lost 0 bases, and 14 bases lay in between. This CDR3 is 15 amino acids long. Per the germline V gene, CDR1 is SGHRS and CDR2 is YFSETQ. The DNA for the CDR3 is TGCGCCAGTCAGAGCTCAGGGGCAACTAATGAAAAACTGTTTTTT. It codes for CASQSSGATNEKLFF.

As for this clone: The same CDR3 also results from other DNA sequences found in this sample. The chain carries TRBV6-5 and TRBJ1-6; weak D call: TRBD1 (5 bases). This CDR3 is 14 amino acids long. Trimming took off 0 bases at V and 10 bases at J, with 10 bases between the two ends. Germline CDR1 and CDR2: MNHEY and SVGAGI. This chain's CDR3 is CASSYSGGTSPLHF. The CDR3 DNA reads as TGTGCCAGCAGTTACTCCGGGGGGACGTCACCCCTCCACTTT.